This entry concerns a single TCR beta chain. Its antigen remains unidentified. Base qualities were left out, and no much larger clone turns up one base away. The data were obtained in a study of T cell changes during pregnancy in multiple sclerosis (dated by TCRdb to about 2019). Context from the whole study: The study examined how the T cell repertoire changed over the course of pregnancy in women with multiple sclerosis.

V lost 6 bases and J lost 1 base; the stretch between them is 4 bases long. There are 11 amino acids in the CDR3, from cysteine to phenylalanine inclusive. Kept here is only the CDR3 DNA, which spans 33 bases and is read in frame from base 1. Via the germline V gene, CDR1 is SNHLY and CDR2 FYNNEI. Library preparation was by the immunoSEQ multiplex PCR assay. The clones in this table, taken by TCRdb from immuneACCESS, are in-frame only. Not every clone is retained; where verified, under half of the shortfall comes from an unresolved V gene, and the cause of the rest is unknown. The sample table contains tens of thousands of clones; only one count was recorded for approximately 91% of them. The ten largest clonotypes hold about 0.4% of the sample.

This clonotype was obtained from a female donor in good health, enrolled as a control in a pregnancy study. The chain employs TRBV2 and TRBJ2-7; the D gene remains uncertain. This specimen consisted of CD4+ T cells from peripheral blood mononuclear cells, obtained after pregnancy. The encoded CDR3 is CASSRSYEQYF. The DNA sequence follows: TGTGCCAGCAGCAGGTCCTACGAGCAGTACTTC.